This passage covers 30 T cell receptor beta chains from one sample sequenced in a study of T cells after yellow fever vaccination. TCRdb re-derived calls from the 5' RACE reads in MiXCR, one entry per CDR3 protein. The profile shows about 260,000 distinct CDR3 sequences, approximately 5.2% of them singletons. Here the sequenced sample was CD4+ T cells sorted from PBMCs, taken on the day of the yellow fever booster vaccination. Receptors were obtained from a man aged 18 to 35 who received the YFV17D yellow fever vaccine.

This clonotype was seen only a few times. The chain combines TRBV7-2 with TRBJ1-3; 8 nucleotides line up with TRBD1. V dropped 4 bases and J dropped 0; count of bases not matched to a gene: 5. The CDR3 covers 16 residues. Per germline, CDR1 SGHTA and CDR2 FQGNSA. Written as DNA, the CDR3 is TGTGCCAGCAGCTACGCTACAGGGGGCTCTGGAAACACCATATATTTT. Residues: CASSYATGGSGNTIYF.

This clonotype occurred many times. This chain joins TRBV7-9 and TRBJ1-2, with 8 bases aligning to TRBD1. Trimming removed 6 bases from V and 4 bases from J; junction bases left unmatched: 10. Per the germline V gene, CDR1 is SEHNR and CDR2 is FQNEAQ (reference sequence). This CDR3 has 15 amino acids. The CDR3 loop reads CASRPGQGESYGYTF. The CDR3 DNA follows: TGTGCCAGCAGACCCGGACAGGGAGAATCCTATGGCTACACCTTC.

Regarding this clonotype: Since a much larger clone is just one base distant, this may be a read error. The chain combines TRBV5-1 with TRBJ2-3; TRBD2 is a possible D gene (5 bases). CDR1 and CDR2 (germline): SGHRS, YFSETQ. The CDR3 consists of 11 residues. The CDR3 bases are TGTGCCAGCGGAAGCACAGATACGCAGTATTTT. It is translated as CASGSTDTQYF.

This chain connects TRBV4-2 to TRBJ2-6; 11 nucleotides align to TRBD1. Germline V gives CDR1 LGHNA, CDR2 YNFKEQ. This CDR3 spans 18 amino acids. Losses at the gene ends were 1 base for V and 1 base for J; bases not matched to a gene: 3. CDR3 residues: CASSQAGQGVSGANVLTF. The CDR3 nucleotides are TGTGCCAGCAGCCAAGCGGGACAGGGGGTTTCTGGGGCCAACGTCCTGACTTTC.

Ten or more counts support this clonotype. This rearrangement joins TRBV3-1 to TRBJ2-5, with TRBD2 as a possible D gene (6 bases). Germline CDR1 reads LGHDT; CDR2 reads YNNKEL (reference sequence). This CDR3 is 14 amino acids long. The V end was cut by 6 bases, the J end by 4 bases, with 15 bases between. In nucleotides, the CDR3 is TGTGCCAGCAGTCCGGGAGAAGGGTTAGAGACCCAGTACTTC. Residues: CASSPGEGLETQYF.

This clonotype was detected ten times or more. This chain links TRBV7-9 with TRBJ1-4; D is ambiguous. The CDR3 contains 17 residues. The germline V gene encodes CDR1 SEHNR and CDR2 FQNEAQ (reference sequence). V lost 0 bases and J 0 bases, leaving 11 bases between the germline ends. CDR3 amino acids: CASSLAHPFATNEKLFF. The CDR3 nucleotides read TGTGCCAGCAGCTTAGCGCACCCTTTTGCAACTAATGAAAAACTGTTTTTT.

V usage is TRBV29-1 and J usage is TRBJ1-2, with a possible D match to TRBD1 (5 bases). CDR3 size: 15 residues. Trimming pared 7 bases from V and 2 bases from J, leaving 20 bases between. Looked up from germline, CDR1 is SQVTM and CDR2 is ANQGSEA. In DNA, the CDR3 is TGCAGCGCCCTGACAGTTGGAGCAAGAAACTATGGCTACACCTTC. It specifies CSALTVGARNYGYTF.

This clonotype occurred a few times. The rearrangement links TRBV20-1 to TRBJ2-7; TRBD1 is a possible D gene (7 bases). Germline V gene sequence: CDR1 DFQATT, CDR2 SNEGSKA (reference sequence). The CDR3 spans 13 residues. Trimming cost V 1 base and J 4 bases, with 11 bases left between them. The CDR3 spells CSARGQGGYEQYF. The CDR3 nucleotides read TGCAGTGCTAGAGGGCAGGGGGGTTACGAGCAGTACTTC.

J is TRBJ1-2 and V is TRBV5-1; 11 bases are shared with TRBD1. The V gene's germline CDR1 is SGHRS and CDR2 YFSETQ. Trimming removed 4 bases from V and 7 bases from J; junction bases left unmatched: 15. This CDR3 is built from 17 residues. The CDR3, as DNA: TGCGCCAGCAGCCTGTCTTGGACAGGGGGCGCAGTGTCTGGCTACACCTTC. Its translation is CASSLSWTGGAVSGYTF.

The sample holds many counts of this clonotype. The gene calls are TRBV10-1 and TRBJ2-3; D is ambiguous. Trimming stripped 5 bases from V and 2 bases from J, with 11 bases between. Germline V lookup: CDR1 WNHNN, CDR2 SYGVQD (reference sequence). The CDR3 sequence is 14 residues long. The DNA for the CDR3 is TGCGCCAGCAGTTCGGACGCCTTCACAGATACGCAGTATTTT. Protein sequence: CASSSDAFTDTQYF.

The sample holds a few counts of this clonotype. The CDR3 nucleotides read TGCAGCGTTGATTACGGGGGTGGAAAACTGTTTTTT. Translated, it gives CSVDYGGGKLFF. The chain recombines TRBV29-1 with TRBJ1-4; D might be TRBD1 (5 bases). The CDR3 contains 12 residues. The ends were cut back, 3 bases at V and 10 bases at J, with 12 bases in the middle. The germline gives CDR1 SQVTM, CDR2 ANQGSEA.

This clonotype came up a few times. The chain is built from TRBV14 and TRBJ2-5; D may be TRBD2 (7 bases). Germline assignment: CDR1 SGHDN and CDR2 FVKESK. CDR3 length: 14 amino acids. V shed 2 bases and J shed 4 bases, with 11 bases lying between them. Written as DNA, the CDR3 is TGTGCCAGCAGCCAACGGGGGGCCGGAGAGACCCAGTACTTC. It codes for CASSQRGAGETQYF.

In this sample, this clonotype turned up a few times. The chain links TRBV10-3 to TRBJ1-2, with 9 bases lining up with TRBD1. CDR1 and CDR2 from the germline V gene are ENHRY and SYGVKD. This CDR3 comprises 15 residues. V gave up 5 bases and J gave up 5 bases; unmatched junction bases: 9. Written as DNA, the CDR3 is TGTGCCATCAGTCAAGGGGCCGACAGGGGGTATGGCTACACCTTC. Translating gives CAISQGADRGYGYTF.

This clonotype was detected ten times or more. The chain uses TRBV11-2 and TRBJ2-7, with 10 bases aligning to TRBD1. The CDR3 has 13 amino acids. Germline lookup yields CDR1 SGHAT and CDR2 FQNNGV. V lost 3 bases to trimming and J lost 6 bases; unmatched junction nucleotides: 2. CDR3 DNA sequence: TGTGCCAGCAGCTTGGGACAGGGGCTCGAGCAGTACTTC. Its translation is CASSLGQGLEQYF.

The chain joins TRBV5-4 to TRBJ1-5; D is possibly TRBD1 (6 bases). The CDR3 totals 14 residues. Trimming left V 3 bases short and J 4 bases short, with 11 bases between. Germline CDR1 is SGHNT and CDR2 is YYREEE (reference sequence). The CDR3 region is CASSSQGLNQPQHF. The DNA of the CDR3 is TGTGCCAGCAGCTCACAGGGCCTAAATCAGCCCCAGCATTTT.

This clonotype was counted at least ten times. The J gene is TRBJ1-5, the V gene TRBV7-2; TRBD1 agrees at 7 bases. Germline lookup yields CDR1 SGHTA and CDR2 FQGNSA. Losses at the gene ends were 4 bases for V and 7 bases for J; bases not matched to a gene: 7. The CDR3 length is 14 residues. The CDR3 sequence is CASSSQGEGQPQHF. CDR3 nucleotides: TGTGCCAGCAGCTCTCAGGGGGAAGGACAGCCCCAGCATTTT.

This clonotype has a count of ten or more. The rearrangement joins TRBV20-1 to TRBJ1-1; D possibly corresponds to TRBD1 (5 bases). CDR1 is DFQATT, CDR2 SNEGSKA, per germline (reference sequence). V was cut by 2 bases and J by 3 bases, with 10 bases left in between. This CDR3 contains 13 residues. CDR3 coding DNA: TGCAGTGCTAGAAGGGGTATGGACACTGAAGCTTTCTTT. It specifies CSARRGMDTEAFF.

The V and J genes are TRBV6-5 and TRBJ1-2, with TRBD1 identical over 9 bases. The germline V gene has CDR1 MNHEY and CDR2 SVGAGI. This CDR3 region has 15 residues. Germline trimming cut 1 base from V and 5 bases from J; bases unmatched to any gene: 5. The CDR3 sequence: CASSYLGTGPYGYTF. The CDR3 DNA reads as TGTGCCAGCAGTTACTTGGGGACAGGGCCGTATGGCTACACCTTC.

This chain joins TRBV6-5 and TRBJ1-2; 9 bases are a match to TRBD1. CDR1 is MNHEY and CDR2 is SVGAGI in the germline V gene. V trimming: 6 bases; J trimming: 4 bases; junction bases outside the gene matches: 6. There are 14 residues in the CDR3. CDR3 bases: TGTGCCAGCAGGCGGGGACAGGGCGTCTATGGCTACACCTTC. Its translation: CASRRGQGVYGYTF.

V gene TRBV6-2 or TRBV6-3 combines with J gene TRBJ2-3; D ambiguous. Trimming took 1 base from V and 1 from J, leaving 18 bases between them. This CDR3 has 18 residues. CDR1 and CDR2 from the germline V gene are MNHEY and SVGEGT. The CDR3 coding sequence is TGTGCCAGCAGTTACTTGCCGCCACCACGGCCTGGCACAGATACGCAGTATTTT. Amino acid sequence: CASSYLPPPRPGTDTQYF.

The table lists this clonotype with a few counts. V and J are TRBV20-1 and TRBJ1-6, with a tentative D call TRBD1 (6 bases). The CDR3 runs 14 residues. Germline V gene lookup returns CDR1 DFQATT and CDR2 SNEGSKA (reference sequence). V was shortened by 0 bases and J by 6 bases, with 9 bases between the two germline ends. CDR3 nucleotide sequence: TGCAGTGCTAGAGAGGACAGAATTAATTCACCCCTCCACTTT. This encodes CSAREDRINSPLHF.

This clonotype was seen more than once but under ten times. CDR3 sequence reads: CASPPQKETQYF. DNA of the CDR3: TGCGCCAGTCCTCCCCAAAAGGAGACCCAGTACTTC. This chain connects TRBV5-1 to TRBJ2-5, with D hard to call. Per germline, CDR1 SGHRS and CDR2 YFSETQ. The CDR3 contains 12 residues. V was trimmed by 8 bases and J by 5 bases, leaving 13 bases between them.

This clonotype was recorded a few times. CDR3 nucleotides: TGTGCCAGCAAAGACACCGGAACCACTGAAGCTTTCTTT. This gives the protein CASKDTGTTEAFF. This chain links TRBV6-2 or TRBV6-3 with TRBJ1-1; D not certain. Between the trimmed V and J ends, which lost 7 bases and 4 bases, there was a span of 13 bases. Germline V gives CDR1 MNHEY, CDR2 SVGEGT. The CDR3 is 13 residues long.

This chain links TRBV6-2 or TRBV6-3 with TRBJ2-3, with 9 bases aligning to TRBD2. The germline gives CDR1 MNHEY, CDR2 SVGEGT. The CDR3 is made up of 15 amino acids. The V and J ends lost 6 bases and 1 base, in that order; junction bases with no gene match: 5. The CDR3 coding sequence is TGTGCCAGCAGACCTATAGCGGGGGGCACAGATACGCAGTATTTT. This translates into CASRPIAGGTDTQYF.

This chain joins TRBV30 and TRBJ2-3; perhaps TRBD1 as D (5 bases). The CDR3 contains 8 residues. Germline V gene data show CDR1 as GTSNPN and CDR2 as SVGIG (reference sequence). The CDR3 sequence is CGGAGQYF. CDR3 sequence (DNA): TGTGGGGGCGCCGGGCAGTATTTT.

The chain couples TRBV6-1 to TRBJ2-7, with D unresolved. CDR3 length equals 13 residues. V was trimmed by 6 bases and J by 6 bases, leaving 15 bases between them. Germline V gene sequence: CDR1 MNHNS, CDR2 SASEGT. This CDR3 is CASSVDPLTEQYF. The CDR3 coding sequence is TGTGCCAGCAGCGTTGACCCGTTAACCGAGCAGTACTTC.

This clonotype came up a few times. The rearrangement links TRBV6-5 to TRBJ1-5; no definite D call. This CDR3 comprises 14 residues. Trimming cost V 5 bases and J 3 bases, with 11 bases left between them. Germline-derived CDR1 and CDR2 are MNHEY and SVGAGI. The CDR3 DNA follows: TGTGCCAGCAGTCTCAGTCCGGACAATCAGCCCCAGCATTTT. It codes for CASSLSPDNQPQHF.

The chain carries TRBV12-3 or TRBV12-4 and TRBJ2-1; TRBD2 matches 9 bases. The CDR3 extends over 14 amino acids. The J segment lost 7 bases and the V segment lost 6 bases, leaving 7 bases of the junction unmatched. CDR3 loop: CASRVAGVPNEQFF. The CDR3 coding sequence is TGTGCCAGCAGGGTAGCGGGGGTTCCAAATGAGCAGTTCTTC.

This clonotype was counted only a few times. Mismatch with germline at one junction end may stem from a read error. The V gene is TRBV10-2, the J gene TRBJ2-1; no clear D gene. The CDR3 loop spans 17 amino acids. Germline CDR1 is WSHSY and CDR2 is SAAADI. The CDR3 DNA follows: TGCGCCAGCGGTGACCTTGCCGGGTCCCCCCTTGTGGATGAGCAGTTCTTC. Its translation: CASGDLAGSPLVDEQFF.

This clonotype was seen at least ten times. The chain joins TRBV7-8 to TRBJ2-3; 9 bases are shared with TRBD2. V trimming: 5 bases; J trimming: 4 bases; junction bases outside the gene matches: 7. The CDR3 spans 15 residues. Per the germline V gene, CDR1 is SGHVS and CDR2 is FQNEAQ. The CDR3 loop reads CASSGEAGGSDTQYF. CDR3 sequence (DNA): TGTGCCAGCAGCGGGGAAGCGGGGGGATCAGATACGCAGTATTTT.